These T cell receptor beta chains were read from a single sample in a study of T-cell memory formation after mild COVID-19. TCRdb itself ran the 5' RACE reads through MiXCR, one entry per CDR3 protein. The repertoire holds under 200,000 distinct CDR3 sequences, approximately 10% seen once, with 3.5% to 4% in the top ten. Sequencing input: PBMCs or a T cell subset sorted from them (not recorded which). These receptors all stem from a man aged 18 to 29 who had mild COVID-19 (a few samples of this study predate the infection). Cell type and time point are not known. Both conserved end residues are part of each CDR3. Each record gives: V gene, D gene, J gene, clone size, CDR3 DNA, CDR3 protein. A D gene is named only where the DNA matches it firmly. A row's size may be missing; if present it is once, few, many or a size class.

V: TRBV7-2; D: -; J: TRBJ2-7; size: many; DNA: TGTGCCAGCAGCTTAGCGCTAAACCCCCGGACCACCTACGAGCAGTACTTC; CDR3: CASSLALNPRTTYEQYF
V: TRBV7-2; D: TRBD1; J: TRBJ2-3; size: many; DNA: TGTGCCAGCAGCCTGGCCGGGACAGGGGTTCCAGATACGCAGTATTTT; CDR3: CASSLAGTGVPDTQYF
V: TRBV20-1; D: TRBD2; J: TRBJ2-2; size: once; DNA: TGCAGTGCTAGAGGCGTCTGGACTAGCGGGGAGACCGGGGAGCTGTTTTTT; CDR3: CSARGVWTSGETGELFF
V: TRBV20-1; D: -; J: TRBJ2-7; size: -; DNA: TGCAGTGCTAGAGATACTGGGACCTCCTACGAGCAGTACTTC; CDR3: CSARDTGTSYEQYF
V: TRBV18; D: TRBD1; J: TRBJ2-7; size: -; DNA: TGTGCCAGCTCACCACAAGGACAGGGGCTCGAGCAGTACTTC; CDR3: CASSPQGQGLEQYF
V: TRBV12-3/TRBV12-4; D: -; J: TRBJ1-1; size: -; DNA: TGTGCCAGCAGTTTTAACAGGGACACTGAAGCTTTCTTT; CDR3: CASSFNRDTEAFF
V: TRBV5-1; D: -; J: TRBJ2-2; size: -; DNA: TGCGCCAGCAGCCTAGGTTCCAGGGCGGGGACCGGGGAGCTGTTTTTT; CDR3: CASSLGSRAGTGELFF
V: TRBV20-1; D: TRBD2; J: TRBJ2-7; size: -; DNA: TGCAGTGCTAGAAGCGCTAGCGGCTTATGGAACGAGCAGTACTTC; CDR3: CSARSASGLWNEQYF
V: TRBV29-1; D: -; J: TRBJ2-3; size: many; DNA: TGCAGCGCCCCAGGGTGGAGCGAGCGCACAGATACGCAGTATTTT; CDR3: CSAPGWSERTDTQYF
V: TRBV6-5; D: TRBD2; J: TRBJ2-2; size: -; DNA: TGTGCCAGCAGTACCTCACGGGGGGGGAACACCGGGGAGCTGTTTTTT; CDR3: CASSTSRGGNTGELFF
V: TRBV9; D: TRBD2; J: TRBJ2-4; size: -; DNA: TGTGCCAGCAGCGGACTAGCGGGGGAAAACATTCAGTACTTC; CDR3: CASSGLAGENIQYF
V: TRBV6-2/TRBV6-3; D: -; J: TRBJ1-5; size: few; DNA: TGTGCCAGCGCGATCTCCTCGGACGGGGCCTACAATCAGCCCCAGCATTTT; CDR3: CASAISSDGAYNQPQHF
V: TRBV11-2; D: TRBD1; J: TRBJ2-1; size: few; DNA: TGTGCCAGCAGCTTTCGACAGGGGGCTGGATACAATGAGCAGTTCTTC; CDR3: CASSFRQGAGYNEQFF
V: TRBV11-2; D: TRBD2; J: TRBJ2-1; size: -; DNA: TGTGCCAGCAGCTTTGGTTTGCTAGCGGGGGGGGTTAGGGATGAGCAGTTCTTC; CDR3: CASSFGLLAGGVRDEQFF
V: TRBV6-5; D: -; J: TRBJ1-5; size: -; DNA: TGTGCCAGCAAGAGAAGGTCGAGGACCAATCAGCCCCAGCATTTT; CDR3: CASKRRSRTNQPQHF
V: TRBV20-1; D: -; J: TRBJ2-3; size: few; DNA: TGCAGTGCCACCTTGGGGGATACGCAGTATTTT; CDR3: CSATLGDTQYF
V: TRBV5-1; D: -; J: TRBJ2-3; size: -; DNA: TGCGCCAGCAGCTGGAGAAAAATGTGGGACAAGCAGGAGCAGTATTTT; CDR3: CASSWRKMWDKQEQYF
V: TRBV7-2; D: -; J: TRBJ2-3; size: -; DNA: TGTGCCAGCAGCTACCGCCGGCGGGGCGCAGATACGCAGTATTTT; CDR3: CASSYRRRGADTQYF
V: TRBV5-1; D: -; J: TRBJ2-5; size: many; DNA: TGCGCCAGCAGCGCCCTACAGGGTTACCTAGCGAATTACCAAGAGACCCAGTACTTC; CDR3: CASSALQGYLANYQETQYF